What follows describes a single T cell receptor beta chain. These data come from a study of blood T cell repertoires in COVID-19. The CDR3 loop spans 17 amino acids. Method: immunoSEQ multiplex PCR; TCRdb's copy keeps in-frame clones and lacks some. The sample shows around 170,000 clones, around 85% of them seen only once. This clonotype was sampled from a woman aged 70-85 years with acute or convalescent COVID-19. The sequenced sample was peripheral blood. The gene calls are TRBV21-1 and TRBJ2-6; TRBD2 is taken as the D call from the table, unchecked against the DNA. TRBV21-1 corresponds to a pseudogene. For the CDR3, the DNA is TGTGCCAGCAGCAAAGTTGGGACTGTATCTGGGGCCAACGTCCTGACTTTC. This encodes CASSKVGTVSGANVLTF.